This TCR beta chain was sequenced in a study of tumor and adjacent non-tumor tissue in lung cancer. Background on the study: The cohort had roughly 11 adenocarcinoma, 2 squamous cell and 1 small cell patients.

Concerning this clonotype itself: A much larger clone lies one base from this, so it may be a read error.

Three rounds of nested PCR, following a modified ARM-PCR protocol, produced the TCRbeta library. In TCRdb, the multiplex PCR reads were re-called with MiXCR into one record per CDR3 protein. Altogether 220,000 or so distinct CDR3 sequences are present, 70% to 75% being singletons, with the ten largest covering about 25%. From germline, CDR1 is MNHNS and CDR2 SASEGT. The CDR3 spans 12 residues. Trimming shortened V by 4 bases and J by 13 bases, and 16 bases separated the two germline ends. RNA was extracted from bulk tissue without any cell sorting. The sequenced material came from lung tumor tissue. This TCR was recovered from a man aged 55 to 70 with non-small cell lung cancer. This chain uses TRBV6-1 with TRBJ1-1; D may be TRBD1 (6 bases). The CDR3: CASSATGTSGFF. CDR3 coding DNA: TGTGCCAGCAGTGCTACCGGGACATCAGGTTTCTTT.